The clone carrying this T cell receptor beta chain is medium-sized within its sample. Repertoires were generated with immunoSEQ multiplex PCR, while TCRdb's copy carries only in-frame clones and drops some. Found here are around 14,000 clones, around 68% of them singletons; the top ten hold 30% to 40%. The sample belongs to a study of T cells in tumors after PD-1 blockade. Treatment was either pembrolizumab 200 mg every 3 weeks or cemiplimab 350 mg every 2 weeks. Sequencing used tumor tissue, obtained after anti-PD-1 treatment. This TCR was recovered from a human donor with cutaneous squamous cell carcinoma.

CDR3 protein: CASSLVLPGYTEAFF. In DNA, the CDR3 is TGTGCCAGCAGTTTAGTGCTGCCAGGGTACACTGAAGCTTTCTTT. V usage is TRBV27 and J usage is TRBJ1-1; the D gene is possibly TRBD1 (5 bases). Germline CDR1 and CDR2: MNHEY and SMNVEV (reference sequence). The CDR3 spans 15 residues. The V gene lost 2 bases and the J gene lost 3 bases, with 13 bases spanning the gap.